Below are 22 T cell receptor beta chains sequenced from a single sample in a study of CD8+ T cells in alopecia areata. Following RNA extraction, reverse transcription yielded cDNA that acted as the sequencing template. Sequencing used immunoSEQ multiplex PCR; TCRdb keeps in-frame clones, though not all of them. The data contain 120,000 or so clones, about 50% of them singletons. The sequencing input was NKG2D-low CD8+ T cells sorted from blood. All receptors derive from a human donor with alopecia areata.

This chain links TRBV2 with TRBJ2-1, with unresolved D. CDR3 length: 15 amino acids. Germline V gene lookup returns CDR1 SNHLY and CDR2 FYNNEI. V was shortened by 2 bases and J by 9 bases, with 17 bases between the two germline ends. CDR3 nucleotide sequence: TGTGCCAGCAGTGAAACGACTTCCCGGTTGGGTGAGCAGTTCTTC. Translated, it gives CASSETTSRLGEQFF. Based on the CDR3 plus reference TRBV2 and TRBJ2-1, the full variable domain is EPEVTQTPSHQVTQMGQEVILRCVPISNHLYFYWYRQILGQKVEFLVSFYNNEISEKSEIFDDQFSVERPDGSNFTLKIRSTKLEDSAMYFCASSETTSRLGEQFFGPGTRLTVL.

This chain uses TRBV2 with TRBJ2-3; 9 positions agree with TRBD2. CDR1 SNHLY and CDR2 FYNNEI come from the germline V gene. V shed 4 bases and J 2 bases; nucleotides not matched to a gene: 7. The CDR3 sequence is 16 residues long. The CDR3 protein is CASSGGQRGATDTQYF. For the CDR3, the DNA is TGTGCCAGCAGTGGGGGTCAGCGGGGGGCCACAGATACGCAGTATTTT.

In its sample, this clone was seen a few times. The V call is TRBV5-6, the J call TRBJ1-2, with unresolved D. This CDR3 contains 12 residues. The germline CDR1 and CDR2 sequences are SGHDT and YYEEEE. Trimming took 3 bases from V and 5 from J, leaving 8 bases between them. This CDR3 is CASSSPRYGYTF. CDR3 nucleotide sequence: TGTGCCAGCAGCTCTCCCCGTTATGGCTACACCTTC.

The sample holds a few counts of this clone. The chain has TRBV14 and TRBJ2-3; D is ambiguous. This CDR3 comprises 13 residues. The V gene lost 5 bases and the J gene lost 0 bases, with 6 bases spanning the gap. Germline CDR1 is SGHDN and CDR2 is FVKESK. The chain's CDR3 is CASSEVSTDTQYF. The CDR3 nucleotides read TGTGCCAGCAGCGAAGTGAGCACAGATACGCAGTATTTT.

This clone showed up just once. The chain employs TRBV9 and TRBJ2-1; the match to TRBD1 covers 8 bases. Germline CDR1 and CDR2: SGDLS and YYNGEE. The CDR3 totals 16 residues. V shed 0 bases and J 5 bases; nucleotides not matched to a gene: 7. CDR3 amino acids: CASSVGGQGRDNEQFF. CDR3 sequence (DNA): TGTGCCAGCAGCGTAGGCGGACAGGGAAGGGACAATGAGCAGTTCTTC.

The V call is TRBV11-3, the J call TRBJ1-1, with 7 nucleotides matching TRBD1. Germline V CDR1 and CDR2: SGHNT, YENEEA. Unmatched junction bases numbered 6, after V lost 5 bases and J lost 3 bases. The CDR3 has 14 residues. The CDR3 here is CASSRQGSDTEAFF. The CDR3, as DNA: TGTGCCAGCAGCCGACAGGGTTCGGACACTGAAGCTTTCTTT.

This clone was detected only a few times. The J gene is TRBJ2-1, the V gene TRBV28; TRBD1 might be the D (6 bases). The CDR3 sequence is 14 residues long. V was trimmed by 6 bases and J by 0 bases, leaving 9 bases between them. Germline V lookup: CDR1 MDHEN, CDR2 SYDVKM. The CDR3 reads CASSQGSSYNEQFF. The CDR3 DNA sequence: TGTGCCAGCAGCCAGGGGAGCTCCTACAATGAGCAGTTCTTC.

In nucleotides, the CDR3 is TGCGCCAGCAGTCAAATGAGATCGAGGGGGCATGATGAAAAACTGTTTTTT. Its translation is CASSQMRSRGHDEKLFF. The chain is built from TRBV23-1 and TRBJ1-4; 7 nucleotides align to TRBD1. TRBV23-1 is noted as an ORF with a role that remains uncertain. V was clipped by 2 bases and J by 6 bases; unmatched bases: 12. This CDR3 contains 17 residues.

The table lists this clone with a count of one. The chain couples TRBV30 to TRBJ1-2; the D gene is possibly TRBD1 (5 bases). With 4 bases removed from V and 4 bases from J, the gap between germline ends came to 10 bases. From germline, CDR1 is GTSNPN and CDR2 SVGIG (reference sequence). The CDR3 has 12 residues. CDR3 in amino acids: CAWNQGTYGYTF. In DNA, the CDR3 is TGTGCCTGGAACCAGGGTACCTATGGCTACACCTTC.

The chain employs TRBV9 and TRBJ2-3; 11 nucleotides align to TRBD1. With V trimmed by 0 bases and J by 5 bases, 2 bases remained unmatched. This CDR3 comprises 15 residues. Looked up from germline, CDR1 is SGDLS and CDR2 is YYNGEE. In nucleotides, the CDR3 is TGTGCCAGCAGCGTAGGCGGGACAGGGGGAGATACGCAGTATTTT. As protein: CASSVGGTGGDTQYF.

Comments on this clone: An end of the junction does not agree with germline; a read error may underlie this. The V and J genes are TRBV7-7 and TRBJ1-5, with D unresolved. The CDR3 loop spans 17 amino acids. Per the germline V gene, CDR1 is SSHAT and CDR2 is FNYEAQ (reference sequence). The CDR3 loop is CASSLAAGVKSNQPQHF. The CDR3 DNA reads TGTGCTAGCAGCTTAGCGGCTGGGGTTAAAAGCAATCAGCCCCAGCATTTT. Together with reference TRBV7-7 and TRBJ1-5, the CDR3 gives the full variable domain: GAGVSQSPRYKVTKRGQDVTLRCDPISSHATLYWYQQALGQGPEFLTYFNYEAQPDKSGLPSDRFSAERPEGSISTLTIQRTEQRDSAMYRCASSLAAGVKSNQPQHFGDGTRLSIL.

The genes are TRBV7-9 and TRBJ2-3; 8 bases align to TRBD1. The V gene's germline CDR1 is SEHNR and CDR2 FQNEAQ (reference sequence). V gave up 5 bases and J gave up 4 bases; unmatched junction bases: 8. The CDR3 has 15 residues. CDR3 loop: CASSHGQGASDTQYF. CDR3 nucleotide sequence: TGTGCCAGCAGCCATGGACAGGGAGCATCAGATACGCAGTATTTT.

The gene calls are TRBV13 and TRBJ1-4, with TRBD1 matching over 8 bases. Germline CDR1 and CDR2: PRHDT and FYEKMQ (reference sequence). J gave up 3 bases and V 5 bases, and 2 bases lay outside the gene matches. CDR3 length: 14 residues. CDR3 protein: CASSVGQANEKLFF. DNA of the CDR3: TGTGCCAGCAGCGTGGGACAGGCTAATGAAAAACTGTTTTTT.

The rearrangement joins TRBV7-9 to TRBJ2-5; TRBD1 might be the D (6 bases). The ends were cut back, 5 bases at V and 5 bases at J, with 15 bases in the middle. The CDR3 runs to 14 residues. Germline V gives CDR1 SEHNR, CDR2 FQNEAQ (reference sequence). The CDR3 DNA reads TGTGCCAGCAGCAATCTTGGGGGCATGGAGACCCAGTACTTC. It is translated as CASSNLGGMETQYF.

The gene calls are TRBV29-1 and TRBJ1-1; TRBD1 might be the D (5 bases). V lost 1 base and J 4 bases, leaving 13 bases between the germline ends. This CDR3 has 14 residues. Germline V lookup: CDR1 SQVTM, CDR2 ANQGSEA. CDR3 region: CSVEGLLRGTEAFF. CDR3 sequence (DNA): TGCAGCGTTGAAGGTCTTTTGAGGGGCACTGAAGCTTTCTTT.

This clone was observed a handful of times. The rearrangement uses TRBV7-9 and TRBJ2-7, with 11 bases fitting TRBD2. Germline V gives CDR1 SEHNR, CDR2 FQNEAQ (reference sequence). This CDR3 is 14 amino acids long. The ends lost 5 bases at V and 3 bases at J; junction bases unmatched: 3. CDR3 in DNA: TGTGCCAGCAGCGCAACTAGCGGGAGCTACGAGCAGTACTTC. This codes for CASSATSGSYEQYF.

This clone appeared a few times. The rearrangement uses TRBV15 and TRBJ2-5; D is undetermined. V dropped 3 bases and J dropped 5 bases, with 7 bases sitting between them. The CDR3 is made up of 12 amino acids. Germline lookup yields CDR1 LNHNV and CDR2 YYDKDF (reference sequence). The DNA for the CDR3 is TGTGCCACCAGCAGGGTCGGGGAGACCCAGTACTTC. Its translation is CATSRVGETQYF.

The chain combines TRBV29-1 with TRBJ1-4; D ambiguous. The CDR3 has 15 residues. V was trimmed by 6 bases and J by 2 bases, leaving 16 bases between them. The germline V gene has CDR1 SQVTM and CDR2 ANQGSEA. The DNA of the CDR3 is TGCAGCGTCTCCCCAACCAGAGCGACTAATGAAAAACTGTTTTTT. This gives the protein CSVSPTRATNEKLFF. Full variable domain (missing parts from reference TRBV29-1 and TRBJ1-4): SAVISQKPSRDICQRGTSLTIQCQVDSQVTMMFWYRQQPGQSLTLIATANQGSEATYESGFVIDKFPISRPNLTFSTLTVSNMSPEDSSIYLCSVSPTRATNEKLFFGSGTQLSVL.

CDR3 DNA: TGTGCCAGCAGCCACGGACTAGCGGGCACCTACGAGCAGTACTTC. Protein sequence: CASSHGLAGTYEQYF. The rearrangement joins TRBV14 to TRBJ2-7, with 11 bases identical to TRBD2. Germline CDR1 SGHDN, CDR2 FVKESK. The V and J ends lost 3 bases and 2 bases, in that order; junction bases with no gene match: 3. The CDR3 spans 15 residues.

The J gene is TRBJ2-7, the V gene TRBV5-6, with 8 nucleotides matching TRBD2. V lost 5 bases to trimming and J lost 5 bases; unmatched junction nucleotides: 9. Germline lookup yields CDR1 SGHDT and CDR2 YYEEEE. The CDR3 loop spans 14 amino acids. CDR3 residues: CASRTGTSLNEQYF. The CDR3 DNA sequence: TGTGCCAGCAGGACCGGGACTAGTCTGAACGAGCAGTACTTC.

The chain combines TRBV28 with TRBJ2-7; D assignment may be TRBD1 or TRBD2 (6 bases each). Germline V CDR1 and CDR2: MDHEN, SYDVKM. V shed 2 bases and J shed 6 bases, with 11 bases lying between them. CDR3 length: 13 residues. In DNA form, the CDR3 reads TGTGCCAGCAGTTTAGGGGGGCTGGGCGAGCAGTACTTC. This translates into CASSLGGLGEQYF. Supplemented by reference TRBV28 and TRBJ2-7, the full variable domain reads DVKVTQSSRYLVKRTGEKVFLECVQDMDHENMFWYRQDPGLGLRLIYFSYDVKMKEKGDIPEGYSVSREKKERFSLILESASTNQTSMYLCASSLGGLGEQYFGPGTRLTVT.

V gene TRBV29-1 combines with J gene TRBJ1-1, with unresolved D. Trimming took off 7 bases at V and 5 bases at J, with 14 bases between the two ends. The germline V gene has CDR1 SQVTM and CDR2 ANQGSEA. The CDR3 is 12 residues long. The CDR3 loop is CSALHGITEAFF. The CDR3 DNA is TGCAGCGCATTACACGGGATTACTGAAGCTTTCTTT.